A selection of T cell receptor beta chains follows, all from one sample in a study of blood T cell repertoires in COVID-19. The method was immunoSEQ multiplex PCR; TCRdb's version includes in-frame clones alone and lacks a portion of them. The table records roughly 260,000 clones, approximately 91% of them present only once. Specimen: peripheral blood. These TCRs come from a woman aged 40-49 years who had recovered from COVID-19. Both conserved end residues are part of each CDR3. A D gene is named only where the DNA matches it firmly. Clone size is not always given. Where it is, it says once, few, many or a class for expanded clones.

v_call	d_call	j_call	clone_size	cdr3_aa	cdr3_nt
TRBV27	TRBD1	TRBJ1-2	once	CASSLYTGTGVSGYGYTF	TGTGCCAGCAGTCTTTACACCGGGACAGGGGTATCGGGGTATGGCTACACCTTC
TRBV24-1	NA	TRBJ2-5	once	CATSDPDWRGLETQYF	TGTGCCACCAGTGACCCGGATTGGAGGGGGCTAGAGACCCAGTACTTC
TRBV16	NA	TRBJ2-7	NA	CASSQSNRLGYEQYF	TGTGCCAGCAGCCAATCGAACAGGCTGGGCTACGAGCAGTACTTC
TRBV15	NA	TRBJ2-7	NA	CATSREVEQVPYEQYF	TGTGCCACCAGCAGAGAGGTGGAACAGGTACCCTACGAGCAGTACTTC
TRBV19	NA	TRBJ1-6	NA	CASCAEPLGSPLHF	TGTGCCAGTTGTGCAGAACCTCTAGGTTCACCCCTCCACTTT
TRBV28	NA	TRBJ1-5	many	CASSLLAILGISNQPQHF	TGTGCCAGCAGTTTACTCGCAATCCTCGGGATTAGCAATCAGCCCCAGCATTTT
TRBV10-2	NA	TRBJ1-5	NA	CASSPTGGARGNQPQHF	TGCGCCAGCAGTCCTACGGGGGGGGCGCGCGGCAATCAGCCCCAGCATTTT
TRBV19	TRBD1	TRBJ1-2	NA	CASSDRGTYGYTF	TGTGCCAGTAGCGACAGGGGCACCTATGGCTACACCTTC
TRBV3-1/TRBV3-2	NA	TRBJ1-5	few	CASSQDPGANQPQHF	TGTGCCAGCAGCCAAGATCCAGGGGCTAATCAGCCCCAGCATTTT
TRBV5-1	TRBD1	TRBJ2-7	few	CASSPDTQGRYEQYF	TGCGCCAGCAGCCCAGACACACAGGGGCGCTACGAGCAGTACTTC
TRBV19	TRBD1	TRBJ1-2	NA	CASSIIVGGVYGYTF	TGTGCCAGTAGTATTATTGTAGGGGGCGTCTATGGCTACACCTTC
TRBV11-3	TRBD2	TRBJ2-3	NA	CASSFPKTSGKFGTDTQYF	TGTGCCAGCAGCTTTCCCAAGACTAGCGGAAAATTTGGCACAGATACGCAGTATTTT
TRBV19	TRBD2	TRBJ2-1	NA	CASSIDYGGGLSSYNEQFF	TGTGCCAGTAGTATAGATTACGGCGGGGGGCTGAGCTCCTACAATGAGCAGTTCTTC
TRBV21-1	NA	TRBJ1-1	NA	CASSKGGGGTEAFF	TGTGCCAGCAGCAAAGGAGGGGGGGGTACTGAAGCTTTCTTT
TRBV2	TRBD2	TRBJ2-5	NA	CASSASGSQETQYF	TGTGCCAGCAGTGCTAGCGGGAGCCAGGAGACCCAGTACTTC
TRBV7-9	TRBD1	TRBJ1-3	NA	CASSSRSGTGARSGNTIYF	TGTGCCAGCAGCTCACGCTCCGGGACAGGGGCTCGATCTGGAAACACCATATATTTT
TRBV6-5	NA	TRBJ2-3	NA	CASSSTVTDTQYF	TGTGCCAGCAGTTCGACAGTCACAGATACGCAGTATTTT
TRBV7-9	TRBD2	TRBJ2-2	NA	CASSPRSRTSGANTGELFF	TGTGCCAGCAGCCCTAGGTCACGGACTAGCGGGGCGAACACCGGGGAGCTGTTTTTT
TRBV24-1	NA	TRBJ2-3	NA	CATSDLYTPSTDTQYF	TGTGCCACCAGTGATCTCTATACCCCTAGCACAGATACGCAGTATTTT
TRBV3-1/TRBV3-2	TRBD1	TRBJ1-1	NA	CASSPPDRGPEAFF	TGTGCCAGCAGCCCGCCGGACAGGGGTCCTGAAGCTTTCTTT